This T cell receptor beta chain was captured by sequencing in a study of spatial heterogeneity in lung cancer. Study-level findings and limits: Numbers of ubiquitous and regional expanded TCRs tracked ubiquitous and regional nonsynonymous mutation counts, respectively. Tumor mutation count correlated with how many alpha and beta TCRs expanded intratumorally.

Regarding this clonotype: Its antigen is not identified.

Germline CDR1 and CDR2: SGHNT and YENEEA. Unmatched junction bases numbered 7, after V lost 4 bases and J lost 1 base. The CDR3 has 16 amino acids. TCRdb re-called the 5' RACE reads with MiXCR, one entry per CDR3 protein. Among 20,000 or so distinct CDR3 sequences listed, 7.5% were seen once. Time point in this sample: sample taken at primary tumor resection. Unsorted whole RNA samples from tumor, nontumor lung or frozen PBMC were sequenced. The TCR originated in a male donor with early-stage non-small cell lung cancer. Specimen: lung tumor tissue, collected at surgery. The rearrangement links TRBV11-3 to TRBJ2-5, with 9 bases matching TRBD1. CDR3 sequence: CASSSRDRVTQETQYF. The CDR3 nucleotides read TGTGCCAGCAGCTCCCGGGACAGGGTAACCCAAGAGACCCAGTACTTC.